This T cell receptor (beta chain) was captured in a study of T cell responses to AZD1222 COVID-19 vaccine. Regarding the study as a whole: Just a handful of people given AZD1222 tested seropositive at baseline.

The sample holds one count of this clone. Its antigen is not known. Using immunoSEQ multiplex PCR, the repertoire was profiled, and TCRdb retains in-frame clones only, with some absent. The sample has about 180,000 clones; 85% to 95% are singletons. V lost 3 bases and J 5 bases, leaving 16 bases between the germline ends. Looked up from germline, CDR1 is DFQATT and CDR2 is SNEGSKA (reference sequence). The CDR3 runs to 14 residues. The chain joins TRBV20-1 to TRBJ1-2, with unresolved D. Sample: peripheral blood, taken 28 days after the second AZD1222 dose. The receptor's source is an adult who received the AZD1222 COVID-19 vaccine. This CDR3 is CSASIGSNIYGYTF. Written as DNA, the CDR3 is TGCAGTGCTAGTATTGGATCGAATATATATGGCTACACCTTC.